Sample share makes the clone carrying this T cell receptor (beta chain) medium-sized (0.01 to 0.1%). A read error is possible here, since a much larger clone lies one base away. The entry originates in a study of immune characterization of retroperitoneal liposarcoma. V lost 3 bases, J lost 13 bases, and 16 bases lay in between. Per germline, CDR1 SGHAT and CDR2 FQNNGV. This CDR3 comprises 13 residues. TCRdb itself ran the PCR reads through MiXCR, one entry per CDR3 protein. The table has 5,000 to 6,000 distinct CDR3 sequences, approximately 32% seen once. The chain joins TRBV11-2 to TRBJ2-1; D ambiguous. The source is a female donor with retroperitoneal liposarcoma. Sample: tumor tissue. The CDR3 here is CASSLLYQETQFF. The DNA of the CDR3 is TGTGCCAGCAGCTTGTTGTACCAAGAGACCCAGTTCTTC.